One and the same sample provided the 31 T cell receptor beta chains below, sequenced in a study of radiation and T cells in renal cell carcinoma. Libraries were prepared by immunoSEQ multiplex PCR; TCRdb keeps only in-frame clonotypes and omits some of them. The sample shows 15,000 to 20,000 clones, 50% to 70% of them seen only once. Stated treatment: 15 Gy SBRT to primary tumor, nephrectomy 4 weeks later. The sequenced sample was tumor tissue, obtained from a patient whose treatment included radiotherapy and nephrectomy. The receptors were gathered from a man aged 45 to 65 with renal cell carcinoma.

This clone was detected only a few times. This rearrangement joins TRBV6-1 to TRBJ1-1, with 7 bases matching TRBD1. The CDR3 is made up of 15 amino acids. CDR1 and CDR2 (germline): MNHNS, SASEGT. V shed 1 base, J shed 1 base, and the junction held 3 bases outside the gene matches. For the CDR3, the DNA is TGTGCCAGCAGTGAAGACTGGACAGGGAACACTGAAGCTTTCTTT. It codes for CASSEDWTGNTEAFF.

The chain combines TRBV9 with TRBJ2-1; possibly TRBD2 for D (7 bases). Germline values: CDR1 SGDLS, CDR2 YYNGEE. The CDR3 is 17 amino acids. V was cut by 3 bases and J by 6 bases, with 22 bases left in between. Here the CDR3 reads CASSAHEGGASVNEQFF. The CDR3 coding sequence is TGTGCCAGCAGCGCTCACGAGGGGGGGGCGTCCGTCAATGAGCAGTTCTTC.

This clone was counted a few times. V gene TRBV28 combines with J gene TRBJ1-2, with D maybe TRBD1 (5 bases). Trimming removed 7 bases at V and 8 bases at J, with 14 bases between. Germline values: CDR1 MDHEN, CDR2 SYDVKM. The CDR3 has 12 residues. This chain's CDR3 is CASMAGTPGYTF. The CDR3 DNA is TGTGCCAGCATGGCAGGGACCCCGGGCTACACCTTC.

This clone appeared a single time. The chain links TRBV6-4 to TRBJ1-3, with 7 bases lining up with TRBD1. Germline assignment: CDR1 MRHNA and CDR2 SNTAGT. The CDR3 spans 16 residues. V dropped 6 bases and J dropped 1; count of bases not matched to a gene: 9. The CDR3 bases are TGTGCCAGCAGACCTAGTCACAGGGGATCTGGAAACACCATATATTTT. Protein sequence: CASRPSHRGSGNTIYF.

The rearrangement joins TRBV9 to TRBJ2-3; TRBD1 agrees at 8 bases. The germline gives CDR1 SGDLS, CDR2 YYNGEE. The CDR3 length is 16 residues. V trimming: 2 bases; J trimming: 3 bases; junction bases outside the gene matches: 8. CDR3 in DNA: TGTGCCAGCAGCGTTTCCACAGGGGGGTGGACAGATACGCAGTATTTT. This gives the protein CASSVSTGGWTDTQYF.

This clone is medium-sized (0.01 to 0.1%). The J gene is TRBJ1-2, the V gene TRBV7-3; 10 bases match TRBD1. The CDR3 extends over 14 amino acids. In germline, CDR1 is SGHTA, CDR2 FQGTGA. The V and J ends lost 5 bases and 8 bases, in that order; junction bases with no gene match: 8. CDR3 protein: CASSPTGQGEGYTF. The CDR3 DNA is TGTGCCAGCAGCCCCACCGGACAGGGGGAAGGCTACACCTTC.

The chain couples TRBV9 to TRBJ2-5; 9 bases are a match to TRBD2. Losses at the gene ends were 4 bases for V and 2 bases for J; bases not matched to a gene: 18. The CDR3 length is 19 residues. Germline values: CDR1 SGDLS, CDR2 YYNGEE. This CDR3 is CASSSERLLSGGFQETQYF. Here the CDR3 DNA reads TGTGCCAGCAGCTCAGAGAGACTGTTAAGCGGGGGGTTTCAAGAGACCCAGTACTTC.

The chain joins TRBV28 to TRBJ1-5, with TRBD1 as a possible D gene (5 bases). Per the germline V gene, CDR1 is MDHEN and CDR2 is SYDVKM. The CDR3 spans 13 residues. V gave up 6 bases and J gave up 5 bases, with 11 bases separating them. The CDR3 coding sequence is TGTGCCAGCAGATGGGACCCATATCAGCCCCAGCATTTT. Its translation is CASRWDPYQPQHF.

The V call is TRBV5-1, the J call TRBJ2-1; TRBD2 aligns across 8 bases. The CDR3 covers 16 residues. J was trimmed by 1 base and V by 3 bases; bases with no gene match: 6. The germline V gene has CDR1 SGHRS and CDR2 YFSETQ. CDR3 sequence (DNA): TGCGCCAGCAGCTCCTTAGCGGGAAAGTCCTACAATGAGCAGTTCTTC. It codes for CASSSLAGKSYNEQFF.

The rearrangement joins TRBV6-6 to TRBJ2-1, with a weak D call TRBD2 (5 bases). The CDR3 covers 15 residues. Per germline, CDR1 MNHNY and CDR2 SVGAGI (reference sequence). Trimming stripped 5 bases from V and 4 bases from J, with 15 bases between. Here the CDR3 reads CASSLGLERYNEQFF. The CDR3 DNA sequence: TGTGCCAGCAGTCTAGGATTAGAGCGGTACAATGAGCAGTTCTTC.

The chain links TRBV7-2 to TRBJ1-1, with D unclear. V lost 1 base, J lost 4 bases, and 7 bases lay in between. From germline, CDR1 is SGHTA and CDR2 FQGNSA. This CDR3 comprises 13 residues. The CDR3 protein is CASSLVEGTEAFF. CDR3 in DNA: TGTGCCAGCAGCTTAGTGGAGGGCACTGAAGCTTTCTTT.

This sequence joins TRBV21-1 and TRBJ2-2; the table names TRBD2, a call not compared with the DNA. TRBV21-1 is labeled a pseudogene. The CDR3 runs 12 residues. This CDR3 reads CASSNTSGELFF. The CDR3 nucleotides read TGTGCCAGCAGCAATACTTCCGGGGAGCTGTTTTTT.

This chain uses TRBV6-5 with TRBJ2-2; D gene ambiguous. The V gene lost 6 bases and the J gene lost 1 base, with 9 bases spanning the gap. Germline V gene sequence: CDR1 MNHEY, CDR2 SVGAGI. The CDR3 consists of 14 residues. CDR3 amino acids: CASRKGLNTGELFF. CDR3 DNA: TGTGCCAGCAGGAAAGGGTTGAACACCGGGGAGCTGTTTTTT.

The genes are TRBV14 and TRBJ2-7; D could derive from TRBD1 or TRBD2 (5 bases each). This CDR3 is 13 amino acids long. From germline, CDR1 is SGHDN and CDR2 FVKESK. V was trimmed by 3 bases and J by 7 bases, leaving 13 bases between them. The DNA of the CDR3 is TGTGCCAGCAGCCACACGGGGCCGGAGGAGCAGTACTTC. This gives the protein CASSHTGPEEQYF.

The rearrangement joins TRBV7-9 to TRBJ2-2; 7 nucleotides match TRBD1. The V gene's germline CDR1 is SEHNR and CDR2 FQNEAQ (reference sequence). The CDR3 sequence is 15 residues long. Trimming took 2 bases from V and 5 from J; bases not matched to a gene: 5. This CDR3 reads CASSLKGTETGELFF. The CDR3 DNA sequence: TGTGCCAGCAGCTTAAAGGGGACAGAGACCGGGGAGCTGTTTTTT.

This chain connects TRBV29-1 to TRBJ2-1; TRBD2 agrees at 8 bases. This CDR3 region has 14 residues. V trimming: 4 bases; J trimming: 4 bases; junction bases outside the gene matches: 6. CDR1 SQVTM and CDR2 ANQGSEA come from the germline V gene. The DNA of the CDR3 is TGCAGCGTTGTTACTAGCGGCATATACAATGAGCAGTTCTTC. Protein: CSVVTSGIYNEQFF.

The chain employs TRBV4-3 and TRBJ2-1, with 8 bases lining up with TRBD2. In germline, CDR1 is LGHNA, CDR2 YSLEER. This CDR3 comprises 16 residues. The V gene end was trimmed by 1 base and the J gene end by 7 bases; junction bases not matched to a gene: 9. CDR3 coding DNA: TGCGCCAGCAGCCAAGTTCCGGGGGGGGGCCGGAATGAGCAGTTCTTC. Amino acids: CASSQVPGGGRNEQFF.

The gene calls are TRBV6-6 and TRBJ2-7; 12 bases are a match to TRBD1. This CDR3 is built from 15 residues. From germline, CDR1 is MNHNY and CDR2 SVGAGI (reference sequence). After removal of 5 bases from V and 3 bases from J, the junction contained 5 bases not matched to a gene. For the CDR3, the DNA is TGTGCCAGCAGTCCGGGACAGGGGGCGATCTACGAGCAGTACTTC. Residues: CASSPGQGAIYEQYF.

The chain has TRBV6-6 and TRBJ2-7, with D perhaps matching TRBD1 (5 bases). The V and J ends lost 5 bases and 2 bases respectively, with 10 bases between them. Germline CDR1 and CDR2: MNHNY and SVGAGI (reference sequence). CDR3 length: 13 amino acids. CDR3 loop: CASSTLGAYEQYF. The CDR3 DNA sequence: TGTGCCAGCAGTACCCTAGGGGCCTACGAGCAGTACTTC.

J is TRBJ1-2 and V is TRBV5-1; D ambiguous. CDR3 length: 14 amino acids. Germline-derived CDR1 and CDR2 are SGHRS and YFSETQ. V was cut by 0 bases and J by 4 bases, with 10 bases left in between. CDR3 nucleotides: TGCGCCAGCAGCTTGGCACGAGGAGGCTATGGCTACACCTTC. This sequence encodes CASSLARGGYGYTF.

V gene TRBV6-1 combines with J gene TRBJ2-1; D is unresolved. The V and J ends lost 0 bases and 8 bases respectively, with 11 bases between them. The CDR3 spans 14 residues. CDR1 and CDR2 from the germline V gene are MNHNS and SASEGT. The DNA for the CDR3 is TGTGCCAGCAGTGAAGCCCAAGAGTCCTATGAGCAGTTCTTC. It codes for CASSEAQESYEQFF.

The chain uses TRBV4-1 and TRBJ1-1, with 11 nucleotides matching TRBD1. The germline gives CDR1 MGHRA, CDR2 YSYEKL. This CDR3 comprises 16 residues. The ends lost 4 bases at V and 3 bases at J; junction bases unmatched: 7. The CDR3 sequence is CASSRGQGGVHTEAFF. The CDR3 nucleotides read TGCGCCAGCAGCCGGGGACAGGGGGGGGTGCACACTGAAGCTTTCTTT.

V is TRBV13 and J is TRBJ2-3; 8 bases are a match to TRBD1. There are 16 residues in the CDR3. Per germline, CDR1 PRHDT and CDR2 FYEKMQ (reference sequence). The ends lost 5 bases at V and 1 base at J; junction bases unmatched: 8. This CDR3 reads CASSPWTGSGTDTQYF. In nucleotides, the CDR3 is TGTGCCAGCAGCCCATGGACAGGGTCAGGCACAGATACGCAGTATTTT.

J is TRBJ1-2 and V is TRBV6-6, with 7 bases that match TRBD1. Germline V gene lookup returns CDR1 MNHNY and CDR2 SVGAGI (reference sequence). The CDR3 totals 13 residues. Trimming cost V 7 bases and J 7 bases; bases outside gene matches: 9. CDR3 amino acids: CASTNTRQGGYTF. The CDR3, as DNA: TGTGCCAGCACCAATACCCGACAGGGTGGCTACACCTTC.

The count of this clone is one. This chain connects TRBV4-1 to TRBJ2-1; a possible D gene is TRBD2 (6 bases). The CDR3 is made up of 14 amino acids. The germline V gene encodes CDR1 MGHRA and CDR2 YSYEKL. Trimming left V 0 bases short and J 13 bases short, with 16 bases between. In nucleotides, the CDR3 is TGCGCCAGCAGCCAAGAAGCTTTACTAGCTCAACAGTTCTTC. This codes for CASSQEALLAQQFF.

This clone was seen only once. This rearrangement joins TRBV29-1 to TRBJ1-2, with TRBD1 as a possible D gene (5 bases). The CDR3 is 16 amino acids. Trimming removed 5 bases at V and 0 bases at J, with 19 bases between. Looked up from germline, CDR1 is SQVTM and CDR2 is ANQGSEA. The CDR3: CSVMTVTQGSNYGYTF. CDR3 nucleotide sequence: TGCAGCGTTATGACAGTAACCCAAGGTTCTAACTATGGCTACACCTTC.

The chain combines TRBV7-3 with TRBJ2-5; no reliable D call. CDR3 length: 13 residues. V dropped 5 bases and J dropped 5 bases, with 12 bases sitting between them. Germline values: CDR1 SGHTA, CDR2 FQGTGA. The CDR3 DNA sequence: TGTGCCAGCAGCCCCGCTAGATCGGAGACCCAGTACTTC. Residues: CASSPARSETQYF.

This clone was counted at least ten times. DNA of the CDR3: TGTGCCAGCAGCGCCGAATACAATGAGCAGTTCTTC. Its translation: CASSAEYNEQFF. This chain links TRBV9 with TRBJ2-1; D ambiguous. Germline V gene sequence: CDR1 SGDLS, CDR2 YYNGEE. Deletions cut 3 bases from V and 4 bases from J, with 5 bases between. There are 12 residues in the CDR3.

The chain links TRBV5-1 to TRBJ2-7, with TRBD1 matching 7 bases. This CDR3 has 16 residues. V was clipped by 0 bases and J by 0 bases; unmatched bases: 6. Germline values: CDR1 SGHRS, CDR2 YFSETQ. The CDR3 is CASSLATGAPSYEQYF. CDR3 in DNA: TGCGCCAGCAGCTTGGCCACAGGGGCCCCCTCCTACGAGCAGTACTTC. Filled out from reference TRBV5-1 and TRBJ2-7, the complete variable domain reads KAGVTQTPRYLIKTRGQQVTLSCSPISGHRSVSWYQQTPGQGLQFLFEYFSETQRNKGNFPGRFSGRQFSNSRSEMNVSTLELGDSALYLCASSLATGAPSYEQYFGPGTRLTVT.

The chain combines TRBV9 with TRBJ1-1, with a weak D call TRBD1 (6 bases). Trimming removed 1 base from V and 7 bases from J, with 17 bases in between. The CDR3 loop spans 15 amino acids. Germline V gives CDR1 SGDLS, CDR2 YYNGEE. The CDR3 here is CASSVQGNSEDEAFF. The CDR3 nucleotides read TGTGCCAGCAGCGTACAGGGGAATTCAGAGGATGAAGCTTTCTTT.

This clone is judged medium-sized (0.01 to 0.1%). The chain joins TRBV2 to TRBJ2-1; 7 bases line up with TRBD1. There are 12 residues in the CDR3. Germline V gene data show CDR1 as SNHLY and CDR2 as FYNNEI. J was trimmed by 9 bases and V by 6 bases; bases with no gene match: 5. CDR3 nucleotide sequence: TGTGCCAGCAGAATGACAGGGACTGAGCAGTTCTTC. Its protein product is CASRMTGTEQFF. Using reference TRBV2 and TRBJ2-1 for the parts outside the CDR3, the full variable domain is EPEVTQTPSHQVTQMGQEVILRCVPISNHLYFYWYRQILGQKVEFLVSFYNNEISEKSEIFDDQFSVERPDGSNFTLKIRSTKLEDSAMYFCASRMTGTEQFFGPGTRLTVL.